This is a list of T cell receptor beta chains from one sample in a study of shared clonotypes between healthy human individuals. Only in-frame clones appear in the TCRdb table, and some are missing; sequencing was by immunoSEQ multiplex PCR. The data hold fewer than 850,000 clones, with roughly 70% observed a single time. The sequenced material came from memory CD4+ T cells sorted from blood. Receptor source: a woman aged 25 to 39 in good health. The CDR3 runs from the conserved cysteine through the conserved F or W. D genes are given only for firm matches. The size entry is marked missing in some rows and otherwise reads once, few, many or a size class.

>TRBJ1-1|NA|TRBV5-1|NA
TGCGCCAGCTCAAACGGGGGAGGTACTGAAGCTTTCTTT
CASSNGGGTEAFF
>TRBJ1-1|NA|TRBV27|TRBD1
TGTGCCAGCAGTCCGGGACAGGGGAGGACTGAAGCTTTCTTT
CASSPGQGRTEAFF
>TRBJ1-4|NA|TRBV6-5|TRBD1
TGTGCCAGCAGATCACAGGGGGCGACTAATGAAAAACTGTTTTTT
CASRSQGATNEKLFF
>TRBJ1-1|once|TRBV7-9|NA
TGTGCCAGCAGCGGCTATGCGGGGGGAAGTCTCCGCACTGAAGCTTTCTTT
CASSGYAGGSLRTEAFF
>TRBJ1-1|NA|TRBV4-2|TRBD1
TGTGCCAGCAGCCAAGGAATGGGACAGGGGACCCCCGAAGCTTTCTTT
CASSQGMGQGTPEAFF
>TRBJ1-3|NA|TRBV5-1|NA
TGCGCCAGCAGCTTGGACAGCACCTCTGGAAACACCATATATTTT
CASSLDSTSGNTIYF
>TRBJ1-1|NA|TRBV5-1|TRBD1
TGCGCCAGCAGCGGAGGGACAGGGTGGCCTGAAGCTTTCTTT
CASSGGTGWPEAFF
>TRBJ1-1|NA|TRBV7-9|NA
TGTGCCAGCAGCCATCCCACCCCCATGAACACTGAAGCTTTCTTT
CASSHPTPMNTEAFF
>TRBJ2-7|many|TRBV28|TRBD2
TGTGCCAGCAAAATAAGCGGGAGCGGCTACGAGCAGTACTTC
CASKISGSGYEQYF
>TRBJ2-1|NA|TRBV15|NA
TGTGCCACCAGCCGTGGTTTAGCGGTGTACAATGAGCAGTTCTTC
CATSRGLAVYNEQFF
>TRBJ2-7|NA|TRBV5-1|NA
TGCGCCAGCAGCTTGGAGCGACACACCTACGAGCAGTACTTC
CASSLERHTYEQYF
>TRBJ1-1|few|TRBV6-4|NA
TGTGCCAGCAGTGAAAGGACTGACGGCGGTCAAAAAGCTTTCTTT
CASSERTDGGQKAFF
>TRBJ2-3|NA|TRBV6-1|TRBD2
TGTGCCAGCAGTGAATACCTAGCGGGAGTAGCAGATACGCAGTATTTT
CASSEYLAGVADTQYF
>TRBJ2-4|few|TRBV4-1|TRBD1
TGCGCCAGCAGCCAGTTAGGTTCCGGGACAGACAAAAACATTCAGTACTTC
CASSQLGSGTDKNIQYF
>TRBJ2-3|NA|TRBV28|NA
TGTGCCAGCAGTTTATTGTACTCCCGGTGGTCTACGCAGTATTTT
CASSLLYSRWSTQYF
>TRBJ1-1|NA|TRBV2|NA
TGTGCCACCCTTCGACGTCTAAACACTGAAGCTTTCTTT
CATLRRLNTEAFF
>TRBJ2-7|NA|TRBV15|TRBD1
TGTGCCACCAGCAGAGAGGACAGGAGCTCCTACGAGCAGTACTTC
CATSREDRSSYEQYF